These T cell receptor beta chains were read from a single sample in a study of T cell responses to AZD1222 COVID-19 vaccine. The protocol was immunoSEQ multiplex PCR, while the TCRdb copy is restricted to in-frame clones and leaves out a portion. The table has about 130,000 clones, more than 85% seen once. The material sequenced was peripheral blood, taken on day 0 of AZD1222 vaccination. The receptors shown here come from an adult in good health. CDR3s leave out the opening cysteine and the closing phenylalanine or tryptophan. The D gene is left open where the match is weak.

D: NA
J: TRBJ2-2
V: TRBV5-8
CDR3: ASSSVRGRATGELF

D: TRBD1
J: TRBJ2-2
V: TRBV10-1
CDR3: ASNLRGLRGNGELF

D: TRBD1
J: TRBJ1-2
V: TRBV25-1
CDR3: ASSVQGGDGYT

D: NA
J: TRBJ1-1
V: TRBV4-1
CDR3: ASSSGRGTEAF

D: NA
J: TRBJ1-1
V: TRBV6-5
CDR3: ASSFRMNTEAF

D: NA
J: TRBJ2-7
V: TRBV12-3/TRBV12-4
CDR3: ASSLAPPGAH

D: TRBD2
J: TRBJ2-7
V: TRBV3-1/TRBV3-2
CDR3: ASSQGTSGFNEQY

D: NA
J: TRBJ2-7
V: TRBV3-1/TRBV3-2
CDR3: ASSRPEATYEQY

D: TRBD1
J: TRBJ1-1
V: TRBV7-3
CDR3: ASSRTGSTEAF

D: NA
J: TRBJ1-1
V: TRBV11-1
CDR3: ASSLVPSGVDEAF

D: NA
J: TRBJ1-1
V: TRBV6-1
CDR3: ASSEIYATAYEAF

D: NA
J: TRBJ2-7
V: TRBV11-1
CDR3: ASSSPLAGSYEQY

D: TRBD2
J: TRBJ2-3
V: TRBV18
CDR3: ASSSGTSGADTQY

D: TRBD1
J: TRBJ1-1
V: TRBV6-5
CDR3: ASRPTGGTEAF

D: NA
J: TRBJ2-1
V: TRBV10-3
CDR3: AIRSNERTLYNEQF

D: TRBD1
J: TRBJ1-2
V: TRBV5-4
CDR3: ASSSPGQGDYGYT